This T cell receptor beta chain stems from a study of blood T cell repertoires in COVID-19. As handled by the study authors: Amplifying reference gene primers gave estimates of nucleated cell counts. TCRdb's table, derived via immunoSEQ multiplex PCR, lists solely in-frame clones and lacks some. For V, J and clone size, that table is used; D and trimming come from the DNA. The data hold some 250,000 clones, with over 70% observed a single time. The CDR3 has 14 amino acids. Germline loops: CDR1 SNHLY, CDR2 FYNNEI. V lost 4 bases and J 2 bases, leaving 9 bases between the germline ends. Material for sequencing was peripheral blood. The sequence was collected from an elderly woman with acute or convalescent COVID-19. The chain uses TRBV2 and TRBJ1-5; the D is unclear. CDR3 sequence reads: CASSALQGNQPQHF. For the CDR3, the DNA is TGTGCCAGCAGTGCCCTCCAGGGCAATCAGCCCCAGCATTTT.